This note documents a single T cell receptor beta chain sequence. The data were taken from a study of blood T cell repertoires in COVID-19. The germline V gene encodes CDR1 LNHDA and CDR2 SQIVND (reference sequence). This CDR3 is built from 13 residues. Between the trimmed V and J ends, which lost 5 bases and 2 bases, there was a span of 4 bases. Sequenced by immunoSEQ multiplex PCR; TCRdb stores in-frame clones only, minus some. The profile shows about 350,000 clones, 87% of them singletons. The V gene is TRBV19, the J gene TRBJ2-6; D ambiguous. The clonotype was recovered from a woman in her twenties or thirties who had recovered from COVID-19. Sequencing was done on a sample of PBMCs or T cells enriched from blood (not recorded which). The CDR3 sequence: CASSATGANVLTF. The CDR3 nucleotides are TGTGCCAGTAGTGCTACTGGGGCCAACGTCCTGACTTTC.